This TCR beta chain was documented in a study of identifying expanded T cells in peripheral blood. Collection occurred without any documented infections or immune events in donors. TCRdb keeps only in-frame clones here, not all; method: immunoSEQ multiplex PCR. This sample has over 90,000 clones, with around 90% found just once. This CDR3 spans 14 amino acids. Germline values: CDR1 SGHNT, CDR2 YENEEA. V lost 0 bases to trimming and J lost 4 bases, with 10 bases between them. Material: blood. The chain links TRBV11-3 to TRBJ2-7; D gene uncertain. The origin of this receptor is a person between 18 and 70 years old in good health. The CDR3 coding sequence is TGTGCCAGCAGCTTAGATACTTACGGGTACGAGCAGTACTTC. Residues: CASSLDTYGYEQYF.